This T cell receptor (beta chain) was sequenced during a study of blood T cell repertoires in COVID-19. Study as a whole: The study drew acute and convalescent COVID-19 samples from the United States, Italy and Spain.

Study members were between about 18 and 95 years old and lived in about two dozen US regions. Each participant's cohort was designated according to participant-reported clinical history. Participants in the exposed group had met a COVID-19 case in the 2 weeks before joining the study. Sequenced by immunoSEQ multiplex PCR; TCRdb stores in-frame clones only, minus some. The table has over 350,000 clones, approximately 90% seen once. The CDR3 is 14 residues long. Germline CDR1 is SGHTA and CDR2 is FQGNSA. Trimming removed 3 bases at V and 9 bases at J, with 15 bases between. The receptor was derived from a woman between 40 and 55 years old who had been exposed to COVID-19. The source material was PBMCs or T cells enriched from blood (not recorded which). The rearrangement links TRBV7-2 to TRBJ1-5; D remains ambiguous. As DNA, the CDR3 is TGTGCCAGCAGCTTTTCGACCCAGGTTTTGCCCCAGCATTTT. The encoded protein is CASSFSTQVLPQHF.